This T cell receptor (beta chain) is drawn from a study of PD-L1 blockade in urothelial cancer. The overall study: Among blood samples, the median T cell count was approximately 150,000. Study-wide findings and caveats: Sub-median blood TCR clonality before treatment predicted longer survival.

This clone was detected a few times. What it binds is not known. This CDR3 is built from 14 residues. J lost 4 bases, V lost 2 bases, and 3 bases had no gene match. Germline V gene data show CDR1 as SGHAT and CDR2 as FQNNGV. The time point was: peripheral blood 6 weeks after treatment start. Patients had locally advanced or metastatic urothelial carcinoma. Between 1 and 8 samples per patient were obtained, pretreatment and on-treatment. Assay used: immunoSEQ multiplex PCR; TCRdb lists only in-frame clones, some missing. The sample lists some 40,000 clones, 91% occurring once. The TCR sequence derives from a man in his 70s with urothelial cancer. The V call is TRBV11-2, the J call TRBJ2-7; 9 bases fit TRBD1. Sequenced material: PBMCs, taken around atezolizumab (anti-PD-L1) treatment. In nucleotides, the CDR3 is TGTGCCAGCAGCTTACGGGGACAGGGATACGAGCAGTACTTC. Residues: CASSLRGQGYEQYF.